A selection of T cell receptor beta chains follows, all from one sample in a study of liver allograft versus peripheral blood T cells. TCRdb redid the calling of the reads with MiXCR, one entry per CDR3 protein. This sample has approximately 10,000 distinct CDR3 sequences, with 19% found just once. The receptor source for this set is a human patient who had a liver transplant. Some T cells may trace back to the graft donor. Both conserved end residues are part of each CDR3. The D gene is left open where the match is weak. Size tells how often a clone was seen (once, few, many) or the class of an expanded clone, and some rows leave it out.

clone_size,d_call,j_call,v_call,cdr3_aa,cdr3_nt
medium-sized,TRBD1,TRBJ2-7,TRBV30,CAWSVGRTGYEQYF,TGTGCCTGGAGTGTAGGCCGGACAGGGTACGAGCAGTACTTC
few,TRBD1,TRBJ1-4,TRBV5-4,CASSWGTGLDEKLFF,TGTGCCAGCAGCTGGGGGACAGGGTTAGATGAAAAACTGTTTTTT
medium-sized,-,TRBJ2-7,TRBV6-2/TRBV6-3,CASSPAYEQYF,TGTGCCAGCAGCCCTGCCTACGAGCAGTACTTC
-,TRBD2,TRBJ2-7,TRBV9,CASSVRTSPYEQYF,TGTGCCAGCAGCGTGAGGACTAGTCCCTACGAGCAGTACTTC
medium-sized,-,TRBJ2-1,TRBV29-1,CSVLKGQTYNEQFF,TGCAGCGTTCTTAAAGGACAGACCTACAATGAGCAGTTCTTC
-,TRBD2,TRBJ2-1,TRBV20-1,CSARLTGLAGPYNEQFF,TGCAGTGCTAGACTTACAGGACTAGCGGGGCCTTACAATGAGCAGTTCTTC
-,TRBD2,TRBJ2-3,TRBV24-1,CATSDWAGGPTDTQYF,TGTGCCACCAGTGATTGGGCGGGGGGTCCCACAGATACGCAGTATTTT
medium-sized,-,TRBJ1-1,TRBV19,CASWQGIEAFF,TGTGCCAGTTGGCAGGGAATTGAAGCTTTCTTT
-,-,TRBJ2-5,TRBV12-3/TRBV12-4,CASSPGALGSETQYF,TGTGCCAGCAGTCCGGGAGCTTTGGGGTCGGAGACCCAGTACTTC
few,-,TRBJ2-7,TRBV12-3/TRBV12-4,CASSQDIPAYEQYF,TGTGCCAGCAGTCAAGACATACCGGCCTACGAGCAGTACTTC
few,TRBD2,TRBJ2-7,TRBV28,CASSLASGRGEQYF,TGTGCCAGCAGTTTGGCTAGCGGGAGGGGCGAGCAGTACTTC
-,-,TRBJ1-2,TRBV7-9,CASSLAGSAKGSTF,TGTGCCAGCAGCTTAGCAGGTTCGGCAAAGGGGAGCACCTTC
-,-,TRBJ2-1,TRBV7-2,CASSLPESLVKFF,TGTGCCAGCAGCTTACCGGAGAGTTTGGTGAAGTTCTTC
medium-sized,-,TRBJ2-2,TRBV10-3,CASTRADANTGELFF,TGTGCCTCTACCCGGGCAGACGCGAACACCGGGGAGCTGTTTTTT
medium-sized,-,TRBJ1-3,TRBV6-5,CASSSRGFRSGNTIYF,TGTGCCAGCAGTTCCCGAGGGTTTCGCTCTGGAAACACCATATATTTT
-,-,TRBJ1-1,TRBV14,CASSQELEAFF,TGTGCCAGCAGCCAAGAACTGGAAGCTTTCTTT
-,-,TRBJ1-2,TRBV5-4,CASSWQTNYGYTF,TGTGCCAGCAGTTGGCAAACCAACTATGGCTACACCTTC
-,TRBD1,TRBJ2-3,TRBV20-1,CSARRGPSTDTQYF,TGCAGTGCTAGGAGGGGGCCCTCCACAGATACGCAGTATTTT
medium-sized,TRBD2,TRBJ2-1,TRBV24-1,CATSDDRAGGNNEQFF,TGTGCCACCAGTGATGATAGGGCGGGGGGGAACAATGAGCAGTTCTTC
medium-sized,TRBD1,TRBJ1-2,TRBV6-6,CASSSPDRESYGYTF,TGTGCCAGCAGTTCCCCAGACAGGGAGTCCTATGGCTACACCTTC
few,-,TRBJ1-5,TRBV20-1,CSARGLGGSNQPQHF,TGCAGTGCTAGGGGGTTGGGAGGGAGCAATCAGCCCCAGCATTTT
few,-,TRBJ1-6,TRBV7-9,CASSLTGYNSPLHF,TGTGCCAGCAGCTTAACGGGCTATAATTCACCCCTCCACTTT
medium-sized,-,TRBJ2-2,TRBV6-6,CASRPGQNTGELFF,TGTGCCAGCAGGCCTGGACAAAACACCGGGGAGCTGTTTTTT
-,TRBD2,TRBJ2-7,TRBV6-5,CASRGTSGRERSYEQYF,TGTGCCAGCAGGGGGACTAGCGGGAGGGAAAGGTCCTACGAGCAGTACTTC
-,-,TRBJ2-3,TRBV28,CASSLAGTGGGTQYF,TGTGCCAGCAGCCTCGCCGGGACCGGAGGGGGCACGCAGTATTTT
medium-sized,-,TRBJ1-2,TRBV15,CATSRDIQVEGYTF,TGTGCCACCAGCAGAGATATACAGGTCGAGGGCTACACCTTC
-,TRBD1,TRBJ2-3,TRBV20-1,CSAKGGQGATDTQYF,TGCAGTGCTAAGGGGGGACAGGGGGCGACAGATACGCAGTATTTT
few,-,TRBJ1-2,TRBV19,CASSPTGYGYTF,TGTGCCAGTAGCCCGACAGGCTATGGCTACACCTTC
medium-sized,TRBD1,TRBJ2-5,TRBV27,CASSPWDRVKETQYF,TGTGCCAGCAGTCCGTGGGACAGGGTAAAGGAGACCCAGTACTTC
medium-sized,TRBD1,TRBJ1-5,TRBV19,CASSSHDRGGQPQHF,TGTGCCAGTAGTTCCCACGACAGGGGAGGTCAGCCCCAGCATTTT
few,-,TRBJ1-6,TRBV30,CAQNKGVGSPLHF,TGTGCCCAGAATAAGGGGGTGGGGTCACCCCTCCACTTT
many,TRBD1,TRBJ2-7,TRBV5-6,CASSQGTGEASYEQYF,TGTGCCAGCAGCCAAGGGACAGGGGAAGCCTCCTACGAGCAGTACTTC
many,TRBD1,TRBJ1-5,TRBV24-1,CATSAPGTGVQPQHF,TGTGCCACCAGTGCCCCGGGGACAGGGGTGCAGCCCCAGCATTTT
many,-,TRBJ2-7,TRBV6-5,CASSYIGGSSYEQYF,TGTGCCAGCAGTTACATCGGGGGCAGCTCCTACGAGCAGTACTTC
medium-sized,TRBD2,TRBJ2-7,TRBV19,CASSPSGRSYEQYF,TGTGCCAGTAGTCCCAGCGGGAGGTCCTACGAGCAGTACTTC
-,-,TRBJ2-7,TRBV19,CASSPPGPREQYF,TGTGCCAGTAGTCCCCCGGGACCTAGGGAGCAGTACTTC
medium-sized,-,TRBJ1-1,TRBV30,CASLPGGADTEAFF,TGTGCCTCCCTACCCGGGGGTGCAGACACTGAAGCTTTCTTT
-,TRBD2,TRBJ2-3,TRBV30,CAWSWTSGGDTQYF,TGTGCCTGGTCTTGGACTAGCGGGGGGGATACGCAGTATTTT
medium-sized,TRBD2,TRBJ2-1,TRBV28,CASSFATSGSLGEQFF,TGTGCCAGCAGTTTCGCTACTAGCGGGAGTCTCGGTGAGCAGTTCTTC
-,-,TRBJ1-5,TRBV7-9,CASSALEGNQPQHF,TGTGCCAGCAGCGCCCTTGAGGGCAATCAGCCCCAGCATTTT
-,-,TRBJ1-2,TRBV20-1,CSAAISRGRNYGYTF,TGCAGTGCCGCCATCAGCCGGGGACGAAACTATGGCTACACCTTC
-,TRBD2,TRBJ2-5,TRBV3-1,CASSQEGRVDGETQYF,TGTGCCAGCAGCCAAGAAGGGAGGGTAGACGGAGAGACCCAGTACTTC
medium-sized,-,TRBJ1-1,TRBV29-1,CSVVRGDGNTEAFF,TGCAGCGTTGTTCGGGGCGACGGGAACACTGAAGCTTTCTTT
medium-sized,TRBD2,TRBJ2-3,TRBV6-1,CASSGNKPGLAGAADTQYF,TGTGCCAGCAGTGGAAACAAGCCGGGACTAGCGGGAGCTGCAGATACGCAGTATTTT
few,TRBD1,TRBJ1-5,TRBV19,CASSLPGQGNQPQHF,TGTGCCAGTAGCCTACCGGGACAGGGCAATCAGCCCCAGCATTTT
-,-,TRBJ1-5,TRBV30,CAWSRQTDQPQHF,TGTGCCTGGAGTAGACAGACAGATCAGCCCCAGCATTTT
medium-sized,-,TRBJ1-5,TRBV27,CASSPDRMRQRPQHF,TGTGCCAGCAGTCCTGACCGGATGAGGCAACGGCCCCAGCATTTT
medium-sized,-,TRBJ2-1,TRBV24-1,CATSASGEGYNEQFF,TGTGCCACCAGTGCGTCCGGGGAAGGCTACAATGAGCAGTTCTTC
few,TRBD1,TRBJ2-7,TRBV28,CATLSGQGLAKWDEQYF,TGTGCCACCCTCTCGGGACAGGGACTCGCAAAGTGGGACGAGCAGTACTTC
many,-,TRBJ1-1,TRBV9,CASSVTARNTEAFF,TGTGCCAGCAGCGTTACAGCAAGGAACACTGAAGCTTTCTTT